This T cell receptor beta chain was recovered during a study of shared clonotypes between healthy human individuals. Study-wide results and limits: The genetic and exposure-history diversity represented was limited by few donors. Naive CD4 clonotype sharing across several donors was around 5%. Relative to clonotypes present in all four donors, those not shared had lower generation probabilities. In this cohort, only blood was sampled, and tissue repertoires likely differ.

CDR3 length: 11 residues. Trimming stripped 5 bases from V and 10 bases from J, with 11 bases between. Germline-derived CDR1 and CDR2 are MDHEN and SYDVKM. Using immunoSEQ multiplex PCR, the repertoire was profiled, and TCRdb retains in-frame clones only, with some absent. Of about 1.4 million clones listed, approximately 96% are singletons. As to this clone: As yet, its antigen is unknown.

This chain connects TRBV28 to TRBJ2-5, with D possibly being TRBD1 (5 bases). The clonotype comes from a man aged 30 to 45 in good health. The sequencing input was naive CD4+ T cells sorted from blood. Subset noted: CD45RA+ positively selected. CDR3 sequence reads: CASSDPGIQYF. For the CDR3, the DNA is TGTGCCAGCAGTGATCCAGGGATCCAGTACTTC.